This note documents a single T cell receptor (beta chain) sequence. Its antigen is unknown. These data are taken from a study of shared clonotypes between healthy human individuals. Study findings and constraints: Estimated richness was generally greater in naive than memory subsets. The generation probabilities recorded for non-shared clonotypes fell below those of clonotypes shared by all four donors.

This CDR3 has 14 amino acids. The V end was cut by 3 bases, the J end by 7 bases, with 16 bases between. CDR1 and CDR2 (germline): SNHLY, FYNNEI. Assay used: immunoSEQ multiplex PCR; TCRdb lists only in-frame clones, some missing. This sample yields around 2.5 million clones, of which under 95% are seen a single time; 0.36% belongs to the top ten. The receptor comes from a young man in good health. Some clones in this sample may be carry-over from other donors' samples. This chain joins TRBV2 and TRBJ2-7; D possibly matches TRBD1 or TRBD2 (7 bases each). The sample taken for sequencing was naive CD4+ T cells from PBMCs. The subset is: CD45RA+ positively selected. The CDR3 loop is CASSDLTGTIEQYF. The CDR3 coding sequence is TGTGCCAGCAGTGACTTGACAGGGACTATAGAGCAGTACTTC.